The present T cell receptor beta chain was sequenced within a study of cytomegalovirus exposure and HLA in healthy donors (dated by TCRdb to 2016 to 2017). As for the study more broadly: An earlier analysis of approximately 640 of the donors reported about 290 Gb of sequence data and around 120 million unique TCR beta sequences from some 180 million T cells. An early release covering about 600 HLA-typed donors comprised about 300 gigabases of sequencing data and some 79 million unique TCR sequences. Among the roughly 380 genotyped donors, about 83% belonged to the genetic ancestry cluster associated with self-reported Caucasian donors. The aim of the study was to test whether cataloging public T cell receptors could identify signatures of past pathogen exposure. The study used immunosequencing to profile the T cell repertoires of approximately 640 subjects and linked those repertoires to cytomegalovirus serostatus. Besides the first cohort of roughly 640 subjects, a separate validation cohort made up of 120 different subjects was used. To predict cytomegalovirus infection status, the study combined high-throughput TCR immunosequencing, statistical association of individual TCRs with disease status, and machine learning. A later analysis re-analyzed previously published TCR beta repertoires from 666 donors and added high-resolution HLA genotyping to study TCR occurrence patterns. In the later analysis, no new phenotypic data were used to find candidate immune exposures; instead, reliance was placed on TCR beta sequences and their occurrence across donors. In an earlier analysis of 500 to 650 of the donors, high-throughput TCR beta sequencing was used to judge whether each TCR beta V gene segment behaved as functional or pseudogenic. Donor age, sex, ethnicity and CMV serostatus were collected together with the repertoire data. Genome-wide SNP genotypes for about three fifths of the roughly 670 donors were used in a later genetic analysis, which treated that subset as a discovery cohort. Every discovery cohort repertoire had been produced on one sequencing platform. HLA typing covered class I and class II loci at four-digit resolution. Typing coverage varied by locus: roughly 620-630 donors for A, B, C, DRB1 and DQB1; 500 to 550 for DQA1; more than 600 for DPA1; under 490 for DPB1. A few DR-DQ haplotypes were treated as single units for association and clustering because of strong linkage in the cohort. Among around 400 genotyped donors of the cohort, an average of approximately 230,000 unique TCR beta nucleotide sequences were sequenced per donor, about a sixth of them non-productive. On the study overall, not on this receptor specifically: A later analysis found that most CMV-associated TCR beta chains appeared HLA-restricted, with HLA associations seemingly driven largely by CMV exposure. The authors suggested that the approach could potentially be extended to other disease states and immunological phenotypes. The cohort was sequenced for TCR beta chains only, and without alpha or paired-chain data the features that could be detected were limited. In the study, 150 to 200 TCR beta chains were listed as associated with cytomegalovirus. The 87-base-pair reads could not distinguish some IMGT-functional V segments, including TRBV6-2 and TRBV6-3, so those segments were excluded. Presence/absence analyses assumed roughly uniform sequencing depth across donors, an assumption that may not hold. A further reported finding was that TCR beta sequences accurately predicted the HLA-A and HLA-B alleles for most subjects in the first cohort. Most TCR sequences were seen in very few donors, while some public TCRs were found in many individuals. In a later analysis, HLA-associated TCR beta chains were found to be more clonally expanded and to have lower generation probabilities than equally common non-associated chains. Correlated functional status among segregating V segments might reflect linkage disequilibrium, but an unknown experimental factor could not be ruled out. In vitro tests confirmed that a few of the cytomegalovirus-associated TCR beta chains recognize cytomegalovirus antigens. When HLA alleles, especially DR and DQ, strongly co-occurred, TCR associations were difficult to assign to individual alleles. Specific HLA alleles were associated with 16,951 TCR beta sequences at a false discovery rate of 0.05 in a later analysis. Immune exposure information for the cohort was limited to CMV serostatus. In both the original and validation cohorts, the classifier was reported to diagnose cytomegalovirus status with high specificity and sensitivity. A later genetic analysis reported fewer N-insertions in productive TCRs among donors in an Asian-associated ancestry cluster than the roughly 700-donor mean. In an earlier analysis of some 540 of the donors, most TCR beta V segments appeared in productive rearrangements about 90% or about 30% of the time, broadly matching IMGT annotations. A cluster of highly shared sequence variants was judged likely to represent a technical artifact of the sequencing pipeline. Because counts were too low, 15 to 20 rarely observed V segments, including chromosome 9 orphons, were excluded from the earlier analysis of several hundred of the donors. According to a later analysis, parvovirus B19, influenza, CMV and Epstein-Barr virus appeared linked to several top co-occurrence clusters. V-gene and J-gene trimming of TCR beta chains was associated with a missense DCLRE1C variant in a later genetic analysis, and the association was replicated in an independent cohort. In a later analysis, TCR association rates were found to vary across HLA loci, with the most associated TCRs seen for DRB1 alleles and the fewest for HLA-C alleles. HLA typing was unavailable for some donors at each locus, so association tests used only the typed subset.

Library prep was done by the immunoSEQ multiplex PCR assay. The multiplex PCR relied on a mix of 60 forward primers for TCR Vbeta segments and 13 reverse primers for TCR Jbeta segments. The CDR3 region of rearranged TCR beta genes was amplified from genomic DNA with a multiplex PCR assay. The amplified TCR beta libraries were sequenced on the Illumina HiSeq System as 87-base-pair reads. Turning to the authors' computational methods: A later analysis tallied 75 million to 95 million unique TCR beta chains across the 666 repertoires, and about 10 million of those chains were shared by two or more donors. To remove PCR and sequencing errors, raw reads were error-corrected and collapsed into unique sequences using a nearest-neighbor algorithm that merged closely related sequences. Alignment of CDR3 sequences to IMGT reference sequences was used to assign V, D and J gene segments. For a sequence to be retained, a match of at least six nucleotides to both a V gene segment and a J gene segment was required. A rearrangement was called productive if the CDR3 had no stop codons and remained in frame with V and J, and every other rearrangement was called non-productive. CDR3 was defined by IMGT convention, running from the second conserved V-encoded cysteine to the conserved J-encoded phenylalanine. The earlier analysis of some 550 of the donors excluded any sequence lacking an unambiguous match to a single V gene segment. In an earlier analysis of approximately 590 of the donors, V segments were called functional above 56.7% productive rearrangements and were called segregating when the between-donor standard deviation exceeded 5%. A statistical classification framework was developed to diagnose cytomegalovirus status using the catalog of TCR beta chain sequences. In a later analysis, V and J genes were assigned by comparing TCR nucleotide sequences against IMGT/GENE-DB human TR gene sequences. Using the TCRdist pipeline, a later analysis assigned CDR3 sequences along with most-parsimonious VDJ recombination scenarios. In a later analysis, each TCR beta chain was defined by its CDR3 amino acid sequence together with its V-gene family, and reads without a unique V-gene family were excluded. A later analysis removed 592 highly shared, low-generation-probability nucleotide sequences to deal with suspected cross-contamination and a sequencing artifact. In a later analysis, a clonal expansion index was calculated for each public chain from normalized within-repertoire ranks of inferred template counts. In a later analysis, generation probabilities were computed using a VDJ recombination model fitted to out-of-frame rearrangements, and the results were checked against IGoR. Hypergeometric tests were used in a later analysis to score TCR-TCR, TCR-HLA and TCR-CMV co-occurrence, with a repertoire-size bias correction applied to the TCR pairs. A later analysis estimated false discovery rates by permuting HLA or CMV assignments 20 times. In a later analysis, co-occurring TCRs were grouped using DBSCAN, with TCRdist sequence similarity added in when clustering inside HLA-allele-positive subsets. Repertoires with fewer than 30,000 or more than 120,000 public chains, plus five repertoires with anomalous nucleotide sharing, were excluded from co-occurrence clustering. TCRdb's version of the immuneACCESS table is confined to in-frame rearrangements and falls short of the full clone set. An unresolved V gene accounts for under half of the shortfall where checked; the remainder is of unknown origin. V and J calls and clone size are copied from that table; D and trimming were computed from the DNA. Here the sample has 150,000 to 200,000 clones; roughly 60% occur a single time. Clones ranked in the top ten supply around 2.9% of the sample.

The cohort was made up of hundreds of healthy bone marrow donors. At the time of sampling, every cohort member was nominally healthy, though immune exposures that went unrecorded were likely present. The donor was CMV seronegative and belonged to the group of more than 300 seronegative cohort members. Every donor gave a peripheral blood sample, and the peripheral blood mononuclear cells from that sample were used for TCR beta sequencing. The Qiagen DNeasy Blood Extraction Kit was used to extract genomic DNA from the blood cell samples. Spanning cysteine to phenylalanine, the CDR3 consists of 13 amino acids. Only the CDR3 region is kept as DNA, spanning 39 bases read in frame from base 1. CDR1 SGHTA and CDR2 FQGNSA were looked up in the germline V gene. V is reduced by 9 bases and J by 1 base, leaving a spacing of 9 bases between them. Turning to this clone: Its recognized antigen is unknown. Within one base of it there is no much larger clone, and no base qualities were kept.

Recombination connected TRBV7-2 to TRBJ2-2; TRBD1 is a possible D gene, resting on 6 matching bases. What was sequenced was PBMCs. The clonotype comes from a man aged 40-49 years in good health and CMV-seronegative. The CDR3 loop reads CARRQENTGELFF. The base sequence is TGTGCCAGGCGACAGGAGAACACCGGGGAGCTGTTTTTT.